Listed here are 23 T cell receptor beta chains from one sample, sequenced in a study of CD4+ T cells in melanoma. Sequencing was performed with immunoSEQ multiplex PCR; in TCRdb, only in-frame clones are kept and a portion is missing. There are over 10,000 clones in the sample; about 74% occur only once, and approximately 15% lies in the top ten. Sequenced: cells from a culture (not recorded whether cultured in vitro). The receptors originated from a human donor with melanoma.

The V gene is TRBV19, the J gene TRBJ1-1; tentatively, D is TRBD1 (5 bases). The CDR3 contains 15 residues. Germline lookup yields CDR1 LNHDA and CDR2 SQIVND (reference sequence). The germline V and J ends were trimmed by 1 base and 5 bases, with 14 bases remaining between them. The CDR3 spells CASSIGRGSGTEAFF. The CDR3 coding sequence is TGTGCCAGTAGTATAGGAAGGGGATCGGGAACTGAAGCTTTCTTT.

The chain recombines TRBV5-1 with TRBJ2-3, with D unclear. Between the trimmed V and J ends, which lost 2 bases and 3 bases, there was a span of 4 bases. Germline CDR1 is SGHRS and CDR2 is YFSETQ. The CDR3 has 12 amino acids. CDR3 sequence (DNA): TGCGCCAGCAGCTTAAGGACAGATACGCAGTATTTT. This sequence encodes CASSLRTDTQYF. The variable domain in full, with the rest retrieved from reference TRBV5-1 and TRBJ2-3, is KAGVTQTPRYLIKTRGQQVTLSCSPISGHRSVSWYQQTPGQGLQFLFEYFSETQRNKGNFPGRFSGRQFSNSRSEMNVSTLELGDSALYLCASSLRTDTQYFGPGTRLTVL.

The chain employs TRBV7-9 and TRBJ2-3; D is undetermined. From germline, CDR1 is SEHNR and CDR2 FQNEAQ (reference sequence). The CDR3 contains 12 residues. Trimming stripped 5 bases from V and 4 bases from J, with 7 bases between. In nucleotides, the CDR3 is TGTGCCAGCAGCCCTCAGTCAGATACGCAGTATTTT. This translates into CASSPQSDTQYF.

This clone showed up just a few times. The chain links TRBV7-9 to TRBJ2-4, with D maybe TRBD2 (6 bases). The CDR3 has 13 amino acids. Germline V gene lookup returns CDR1 SEHNR and CDR2 FQNEAQ (reference sequence). V was cut by 7 bases and J by 9 bases, with 16 bases left in between. This chain's CDR3 is CASTLGVGGIQYF. The CDR3 DNA follows: TGTGCCAGCACCCTGGGCGTGGGGGGCATTCAGTACTTC.

The chain has TRBV5-6 and TRBJ2-1; 14 bases are a match to TRBD2. The CDR3 length is 17 residues. Germline CDR1 reads SGHDT; CDR2 reads YYEEEE. The V and J ends lost 4 bases and 3 bases, in that order; junction bases with no gene match: 6. The CDR3 nucleotides read TGTGCCAGCAGCGCCTTGACTAGCGGGGGGGTCTACAATGAGCAGTTCTTC. It translates to CASSALTSGGVYNEQFF.

In its sample, this clone was seen once. The chain recombines TRBV9 with TRBJ1-5; the D gene is possibly TRBD1 (5 bases). Germline assignment: CDR1 SGDLS and CDR2 YYNGEE. V was shortened by 0 bases and J by 7 bases, with 11 bases between the two germline ends. This CDR3 comprises 14 residues. The CDR3 sequence: CASSVDSGPQPQHF. CDR3 DNA sequence: TGTGCCAGCAGCGTAGATTCAGGGCCCCAGCCCCAGCATTTT.

The chain uses TRBV7-3 and TRBJ1-1, with D possibly being TRBD1 (5 bases). Germline V lookup: CDR1 SGHTA, CDR2 FQGTGA. V was clipped by 2 bases and J by 1 base, with 11 bases between them. This CDR3 region has 15 residues. The CDR3 region has the DNA TGTGCCAGCAGCTTACGTGGAGGGGCGAACACTGAAGCTTTCTTT. It yields the protein CASSLRGGANTEAFF.

The rearrangement uses TRBV19 and TRBJ2-2; 7 nucleotides agree with TRBD2. The germline V gene has CDR1 LNHDA and CDR2 SQIVND (reference sequence). V shed 7 bases, J shed 5 bases, and the junction held 10 bases outside the gene matches. CDR3 length: 15 residues. CDR3 loop: CASTSMGGITGELFF. CDR3 nucleotides: TGTGCCAGTACGTCGATGGGGGGGATTACCGGGGAGCTGTTTTTT.

The V gene is TRBV5-1, the J gene TRBJ1-1; D gene uncertain. CDR3 length equals 13 residues. V lost 3 bases and J lost 1, with 7 bases in between. Germline CDR1 SGHRS, CDR2 YFSETQ. The CDR3 DNA sequence: TGCGCCAGCAGCTGGACTCGGAACACTGAAGCTTTCTTT. This codes for CASSWTRNTEAFF. Looking up the rest from reference TRBV5-1 and TRBJ1-1 gives the full variable domain: KAGVTQTPRYLIKTRGQQVTLSCSPISGHRSVSWYQQTPGQGLQFLFEYFSETQRNKGNFPGRFSGRQFSNSRSEMNVSTLELGDSALYLCASSWTRNTEAFFGQGTRLTVV.

This clone has a single count. This chain joins TRBV9 and TRBJ1-1, with unresolved D. CDR1 is SGDLS, CDR2 YYNGEE, per germline. This CDR3 has 14 amino acids. V gave up 0 bases and J gave up 4 bases, with 10 bases separating them. The CDR3 loop reads CASSVGNGVTEAFF. The CDR3, as DNA: TGTGCCAGCAGCGTAGGGAATGGAGTCACTGAAGCTTTCTTT.

The chain links TRBV5-1 to TRBJ1-1, with TRBD1 as a possible D gene (6 bases). Trimming took off 0 bases at V and 3 bases at J, with 15 bases between the two ends. This CDR3 comprises 16 residues. Germline CDR1 is SGHRS and CDR2 is YFSETQ. In DNA, the CDR3 is TGCGCCAGCAGCTTGGCCAATTGGGGGGCGGACACTGAAGCTTTCTTT. Protein: CASSLANWGADTEAFF.

This clone was seen once. CDR3 loop: CSASVWNEQFF. The CDR3 nucleotides are TGCAGTGCTAGCGTGTGGAATGAGCAGTTCTTC. This rearrangement joins TRBV20-1 to TRBJ2-1; D gene ambiguous. This CDR3 is built from 11 residues. V dropped 3 bases and J dropped 7 bases, with 7 bases sitting between them. Germline lookup yields CDR1 DFQATT and CDR2 SNEGSKA (reference sequence).

CDR3 DNA: TGTGCCAGCCTAGAGGAGGTGAACACTGAAGCTTTCTTT. Translated: CASLEEVNTEAFF. The V gene is TRBV2, the J gene TRBJ1-1; no clear D gene. CDR1 SNHLY and CDR2 FYNNEI come from the germline V gene. This CDR3 has 13 residues. V was shortened by 8 bases and J by 0 bases, with 10 bases between the two germline ends.

The chain has TRBV5-1 and TRBJ2-6; either TRBD1 or TRBD2 may fit D (5 bases each). V dropped 0 bases and J dropped 2 bases, with 15 bases sitting between them. The CDR3 totals 18 residues. Germline V lookup: CDR1 SGHRS, CDR2 YFSETQ. The CDR3 reads CASSLGSGGFAGANVLTF. The CDR3 DNA follows: TGCGCCAGCAGCTTGGGCAGTGGGGGATTCGCTGGGGCCAACGTCCTGACTTTC.

This clone has only a few counts. The chain combines TRBV7-8 with TRBJ1-4, with TRBD1 identical over 10 bases. The trim removed 8 bases at V and 7 bases at J, leaving 7 bases unmatched. Germline values: CDR1 SGHVS, CDR2 FQNEAQ. The CDR3 has 14 amino acids. DNA for the CDR3: TGTGCCAGCGGCAGGACAGGGGGGACTGAAAAACTGTTTTTT. Translation: CASGRTGGTEKLFF.

The chain carries TRBV6-1 and TRBJ1-4; D gene ambiguous. The CDR3 length is 16 residues. Germline CDR1 MNHNS, CDR2 SASEGT. V was cut by 0 bases and J by 5 bases, with 13 bases left in between. The CDR3 nucleotides are TGTGCCAGCAGTGAAGCGCGGGCCGGACCGAATGAAAAACTGTTTTTT. As protein: CASSEARAGPNEKLFF.

The chain employs TRBV9 and TRBJ1-1; tentatively, D is TRBD1 (6 bases). Per germline, CDR1 SGDLS and CDR2 YYNGEE. There are 16 residues in the CDR3. The V end lost 3 bases, the J end lost 2 bases, and 17 bases lay between the germline ends. CDR3 bases: TGTGCCAGCAGCGCTAACTCCAGGACAGAAAACACTGAAGCTTTCTTT. Protein product: CASSANSRTENTEAFF.

The chain links TRBV27 to TRBJ2-7, with TRBD1 identical over 9 bases. The ends lost 8 bases at V and 2 bases at J; junction bases unmatched: 4. CDR1 and CDR2 (germline): MNHEY, SMNVEV (reference sequence). The CDR3 is made up of 13 amino acids. This CDR3 is CASGRTGAYEQYF. The CDR3 nucleotides read TGTGCCAGCGGACGGACAGGGGCCTACGAGCAGTACTTC.

The chain joins TRBV5-4 to TRBJ2-5; the D call may be TRBD1 or TRBD2 (5 bases each). The CDR3 consists of 16 residues. Trimming removed 5 bases at V and 4 bases at J, with 21 bases between. Germline loops: CDR1 SGHNT, CDR2 YYREEE (reference sequence). CDR3 protein: CASRRDALGNLETQYF. The CDR3 DNA reads TGTGCCAGCAGAAGGGACGCCCTGGGTAATTTAGAGACCCAGTACTTC.

The chain uses TRBV11-1 and TRBJ2-5, with 12 nucleotides matching TRBD1. The CDR3 spans 16 residues. Germline values: CDR1 SGHAT, CDR2 FQDESV (reference sequence). The ends lost 5 bases at V and 3 bases at J; junction bases unmatched: 7. The CDR3 sequence: CASSVGTGGSKETQYF. CDR3 nucleotide sequence: TGTGCCAGCAGCGTGGGGACAGGGGGCTCCAAAGAGACCCAGTACTTC.

The chain carries TRBV29-1 and TRBJ2-3; D unresolved. V gave up 6 bases and J gave up 4 bases, with 17 bases separating them. This CDR3 is 14 amino acids long. Germline CDR1 is SQVTM and CDR2 is ANQGSEA. The DNA for the CDR3 is TGCAGCGTCGCGGAACCCCACCCGTCAGATACGCAGTATTTT. Protein: CSVAEPHPSDTQYF.

The rearrangement joins TRBV5-1 to TRBJ2-7, with D perhaps matching TRBD1 or TRBD2 (6 bases each). This CDR3 comprises 14 residues. Looked up from germline, CDR1 is SGHRS and CDR2 is YFSETQ. V was clipped by 3 bases and J by 2 bases, with 12 bases between them. CDR3 nucleotides: TGCGCCAGCAGCTCAGGGGAGGCCCCCTACGAGCAGTACTTC. Protein product: CASSSGEAPYEQYF.

This chain uses TRBV4-1 with TRBJ2-3, with 9 bases that match TRBD2. The ends lost 10 bases at V and 2 bases at J; junction bases unmatched: 16. Germline V lookup: CDR1 MGHRA, CDR2 YSYEKL. This CDR3 contains 17 residues. The CDR3 DNA is TGCGCCACCGGGCGAGGGGGCAGCGGGGGGAACACAGATACGCAGTATTTT. The encoded protein is CATGRGGSGGNTDTQYF.